The 26 T cell receptor beta chains below were found in one sample sequenced in a study of blood T cell repertoires in COVID-19. Repertoires were generated with immunoSEQ multiplex PCR, while TCRdb's copy carries only in-frame clones and drops some. The sample yields 200,000 or so clones, approximately 86% seen once. Sequencing was done on a sample of peripheral blood. These receptors came from a man in his sixties with acute or convalescent COVID-19.

This chain connects TRBV2 to TRBJ2-7; 7 bases are shared with TRBD2. The CDR3 length is 14 residues. V was pared by 9 bases and J by 4 bases, with 12 bases of the junction left unmatched. Germline CDR1 and CDR2: SNHLY and FYNNEI. In DNA, the CDR3 is TGTGCCAGGGGGGGGAAGGGCTTGGTTTACGAGCAGTACTTC. Its protein is CARGGKGLVYEQYF.

This clone was picked up a small number of times. V usage is TRBV19 and J usage is TRBJ1-6, with unresolved D. The V gene lost 3 bases and the J gene lost 6 bases, with 12 bases spanning the gap. There are 15 residues in the CDR3. The V gene's germline CDR1 is LNHDA and CDR2 SQIVND (reference sequence). In nucleotides, the CDR3 is TGTGCCAGTAGTATCAGCGGCAGCACTAATTCACCCCTCCACTTT. Its protein is CASSISGSTNSPLHF.

This chain links TRBV19 with TRBJ2-3; 7 nucleotides line up with TRBD2. The V and J ends lost 3 bases and 6 bases, in that order; junction bases with no gene match: 6. Per the germline V gene, CDR1 is LNHDA and CDR2 is SQIVND (reference sequence). This CDR3 spans 14 amino acids. The CDR3 sequence: CASSIWRGGDTQYF. The CDR3 DNA sequence: TGTGCCAGTAGTATTTGGCGGGGAGGGGATACGCAGTATTTT.

This chain links TRBV19 with TRBJ1-2; 9 bases fit TRBD1. Looked up from germline, CDR1 is LNHDA and CDR2 is SQIVND (reference sequence). V shed 5 bases, J shed 5 bases, and the junction held 12 bases outside the gene matches. The CDR3 extends over 16 amino acids. CDR3 nucleotide sequence: TGTGCCAGTAGTCCATACCCGGGACAGGGAGGGTATGGCTACACCTTC. Protein product: CASSPYPGQGGYGYTF. Variable domain in full (rest from reference TRBV19 and TRBJ1-2): DGGITQSPKYLFRKEGQNVTLSCEQNLNHDAMYWYRQDPGQGLRLIYYSQIVNDFQKGDIAEGYSVSREKKESFPLTVTSAQKNPTAFYLCASSPYPGQGGYGYTFGSGTRLTVV.

This chain links TRBV4-1 with TRBJ1-3, with D uncertain. Per germline, CDR1 MGHRA and CDR2 YSYEKL. V lost 1 base and J lost 4, with 8 bases in between. This CDR3 contains 14 residues. CDR3 amino acids: CASSQVWAGNTIYF. As DNA, the CDR3 is TGCGCCAGCAGCCAAGTCTGGGCCGGAAACACCATATATTTT.

This clone was seen many times. The rearrangement uses TRBV10-3 and TRBJ1-5; D uncertain. Trimming took off 0 bases at V and 0 bases at J, with 15 bases between the two ends. Germline lookup yields CDR1 ENHRY and CDR2 SYGVKD. The CDR3 loop spans 18 amino acids. CDR3 residues: CAISESKAELYSNQPQHF. The CDR3 nucleotides read TGTGCCATCAGTGAGTCCAAGGCGGAATTATATAGCAATCAGCCCCAGCATTTT.

This clone was found once. The rearrangement uses TRBV27 and TRBJ1-6, with D uncertain. The CDR3 covers 12 residues. The V and J ends lost 4 bases and 7 bases respectively, with 5 bases between them. Germline-derived CDR1 and CDR2 are MNHEY and SMNVEV (reference sequence). CDR3 nucleotide sequence: TGTGCCAGCAGTTATGCGAATTCACCCCTCCACTTT. It is translated as CASSYANSPLHF.

The chain carries TRBV19 and TRBJ1-4; the match to TRBD1 covers 7 bases. V shed 5 bases, J shed 3 bases, and the junction held 9 bases outside the gene matches. The CDR3 has 16 amino acids. CDR1 and CDR2 (germline): LNHDA, SQIVND (reference sequence). CDR3 sequence (DNA): TGTGCCAGTAGTTCAAATACAGGGGAGTCTAATGAAAAACTGTTTTTT. It is translated as CASSSNTGESNEKLFF.

V and J are TRBV6-5 and TRBJ2-7; no clear D gene. The CDR3 contains 12 residues. The V end was cut by 0 bases, the J end by 7 bases, with 7 bases between. Germline V CDR1 and CDR2: MNHEY, SVGAGI. The CDR3 region is CASSYSRREQYF. The CDR3 DNA reads TGTGCCAGCAGTTACTCGAGGCGAGAGCAGTACTTC.

Comments on this clone: Additional DNA sequences in this sample encode the identical CDR3. V gene TRBV9 combines with J gene TRBJ2-2; 7 bases agree with TRBD1. The CDR3 length is 16 residues. The V gene end was trimmed by 0 bases and the J gene end by 4 bases; junction bases not matched to a gene: 6. Germline CDR1 reads SGDLS; CDR2 reads YYNGEE. The CDR3 DNA is TGTGCCAGCAGCGTAGGAGGGGGCGCGGGCACCGGGGAGCTGTTTTTT. Translated, it gives CASSVGGGAGTGELFF.

V and J are TRBV9 and TRBJ2-2; no reliable D call. From germline, CDR1 is SGDLS and CDR2 YYNGEE. The ends were cut back, 5 bases at V and 5 bases at J, with 10 bases in the middle. The CDR3 length is 13 residues. The CDR3 loop is CASSQTGTGELFF. Here the CDR3 DNA reads TGTGCCAGCAGTCAGACTGGGACCGGGGAGCTGTTTTTT.

The genes are TRBV5-1 and TRBJ2-5; a possible D gene is TRBD2 (6 bases). The V gene lost 2 bases and the J gene lost 5 bases, with 19 bases spanning the gap. This CDR3 has 16 amino acids. In germline, CDR1 is SGHRS, CDR2 YFSETQ. CDR3 sequence reads: CASSFTTGTSQETQYF. The CDR3 coding sequence is TGCGCCAGCAGCTTTACCACCGGGACTTCGCAGGAGACCCAGTACTTC.

V gene TRBV2 combines with J gene TRBJ2-2; 9 nucleotides line up with TRBD2. Germline CDR1 SNHLY, CDR2 FYNNEI. The CDR3 is 17 amino acids. V lost 6 bases to trimming and J lost 4 bases; unmatched junction nucleotides: 12. The CDR3 bases are TGTGCCAGCAGCCGCGGCCGGGGACTAGCAGGCACCGGGGAGCTGTTTTTT. Translation: CASSRGRGLAGTGELFF. The full variable domain, with the rest looked up from reference TRBV2 and TRBJ2-2, is EPEVTQTPSHQVTQMGQEVILRCVPISNHLYFYWYRQILGQKVEFLVSFYNNEISEKSEIFDDQFSVERPDGSNFTLKIRSTKLEDSAMYFCASSRGRGLAGTGELFFGEGSRLTVL.

This clone was counted once. The chain combines TRBV4-3 with TRBJ1-2; D not resolved. There are 16 residues in the CDR3. Deletions cut 0 bases from V and 3 bases from J, with 14 bases between. From germline, CDR1 is LGHNA and CDR2 YSLEER. CDR3 amino acids: CASSQDKSGMDYGYTF. CDR3 coding DNA: TGCGCCAGCAGCCAAGATAAGTCGGGGATGGACTATGGCTACACCTTC.

This clone was picked up a small number of times. The chain couples TRBV19 to TRBJ1-5; D unclear. From germline, CDR1 is LNHDA and CDR2 SQIVND (reference sequence). V lost 1 base and J 4 bases, leaving 11 bases between the germline ends. The length of the CDR3 is 15 residues. CDR3 DNA: TGTGCCAGTAGTATAGCGGGAGGTCCAAATCAGCCCCAGCATTTT. Residues: CASSIAGGPNQPQHF. Supplemented by reference TRBV19 and TRBJ1-5, the full variable domain reads DGGITQSPKYLFRKEGQNVTLSCEQNLNHDAMYWYRQDPGQGLRLIYYSQIVNDFQKGDIAEGYSVSREKKESFPLTVTSAQKNPTAFYLCASSIAGGPNQPQHFGDGTRLSIL.

This clone has a single count. The chain couples TRBV5-1 to TRBJ2-7; 8 positions agree with TRBD2. The germline CDR1 and CDR2 sequences are SGHRS and YFSETQ. The J segment lost 2 bases and the V segment lost 0 bases, leaving 7 bases of the junction unmatched. This CDR3 region has 16 residues. CDR3 bases: TGCGCCAGCAGCTTGGTTTCGGGGGGGCCCCCCTACGAGCAGTACTTC. Translating gives CASSLVSGGPPYEQYF. The complete variable domain, with remaining parts taken from reference TRBV5-1 and TRBJ2-7, reads KAGVTQTPRYLIKTRGQQVTLSCSPISGHRSVSWYQQTPGQGLQFLFEYFSETQRNKGNFPGRFSGRQFSNSRSEMNVSTLELGDSALYLCASSLVSGGPPYEQYFGPGTRLTVT.

J is TRBJ2-5 and V is TRBV7-2, with unresolved D. Trimming took off 2 bases at V and 5 bases at J, with 15 bases between the two ends. Germline V gene lookup returns CDR1 SGHTA and CDR2 FQGNSA. This CDR3 is 15 amino acids long. CDR3 residues: CASSLHALKRETQYF. The CDR3 DNA is TGTGCCAGCAGCTTACACGCGCTCAAACGGGAGACCCAGTACTTC.

V gene TRBV4-1 combines with J gene TRBJ1-5; D gene uncertain. This CDR3 is 18 amino acids long. Per germline, CDR1 MGHRA and CDR2 YSYEKL. Between the trimmed V and J ends, which lost 0 bases and 4 bases, there was a span of 19 bases. CDR3 sequence (DNA): TGCGCCAGCAGCCAAGATCTCCGGGAACCCAAGGAGAATCAGCCCCAGCATTTT. This gives the protein CASSQDLREPKENQPQHF.

This clone was seen only once. The gene calls are TRBV29-1 and TRBJ1-2, with D possibly being TRBD1 (5 bases). Trimming removed 0 bases at V and 5 bases at J, with 16 bases between. This CDR3 is built from 15 residues. Germline V lookup: CDR1 SQVTM, CDR2 ANQGSEA. The CDR3 DNA reads as TGCAGCGTTGAAGAACGGGAGGGGAGGGGTTATGGCTACACCTTC. Its translation: CSVEEREGRGYGYTF.

The chain joins TRBV6-5 to TRBJ2-5; unclear D gene. CDR3 length: 14 residues. Per the germline V gene, CDR1 is MNHEY and CDR2 is SVGAGI. Deletions cut 4 bases from V and 5 bases from J, with 14 bases between. Here the CDR3 reads CASSSYNVWETQYF. CDR3 bases: TGTGCCAGCAGTTCGTACAATGTATGGGAGACCCAGTACTTC.

In DNA form, the CDR3 reads TGTGCCAGCAGCTTAGGCCCTAGCGGGGGAAGCGGGGAGCTGTTTTTT. Residues: CASSLGPSGGSGELFF. V usage is TRBV11-2 and J usage is TRBJ2-2, with 10 bases aligning to TRBD2. This CDR3 region has 16 residues. Germline trimming cut 1 base from V and 7 bases from J; bases unmatched to any gene: 6. From germline, CDR1 is SGHAT and CDR2 FQNNGV. Full variable domain (remainder filled in from reference TRBV11-2 and TRBJ2-2): EAGVAQSPRYKIIEKRQSVAFWCNPISGHATLYWYQQILGQGPKLLIQFQNNGVVDDSQLPKDRFSAERLKGVDSTLKIQPAKLEDSAVYLCASSLGPSGGSGELFFGEGSRLTVL.

The chain couples TRBV30 to TRBJ1-4; D is uncertain. Deletions cut 0 bases from V and 4 bases from J, with 9 bases between. The CDR3 is 14 residues long. CDR1 is GTSNPN, CDR2 SVGIG, per germline (reference sequence). The CDR3 spells CAWSVAGVNEKLFF. DNA for the CDR3: TGTGCCTGGAGTGTGGCGGGAGTTAATGAAAAACTGTTTTTT.

This sequence joins TRBV2 and TRBJ2-3, with D maybe TRBD1 (6 bases). The CDR3 covers 15 residues. Germline CDR1 SNHLY, CDR2 FYNNEI. The V and J ends lost 8 bases and 0 bases respectively, with 15 bases between them. CDR3 sequence: CASAYGGHSTDTQYF. CDR3 DNA: TGTGCCAGCGCTTATGGGGGCCATAGCACAGATACGCAGTATTTT. Together with reference TRBV2 and TRBJ2-3, the CDR3 gives the full variable domain: EPEVTQTPSHQVTQMGQEVILRCVPISNHLYFYWYRQILGQKVEFLVSFYNNEISEKSEIFDDQFSVERPDGSNFTLKIRSTKLEDSAMYFCASAYGGHSTDTQYFGPGTRLTVL.

The chain couples TRBV7-9 to TRBJ2-2; TRBD2 is a possible D gene (5 bases). V was shortened by 2 bases and J by 7 bases, with 8 bases between the two germline ends. CDR3 length: 13 amino acids. Per germline, CDR1 SEHNR and CDR2 FQNEAQ (reference sequence). The CDR3 region is CASSLPGFGELFF. In DNA form, the CDR3 reads TGTGCCAGCAGCTTACCGGGGTTCGGGGAGCTGTTTTTT.

The rearrangement links TRBV6-5 to TRBJ2-3; 9 nucleotides line up with TRBD1. Trimming took 0 bases from V and 6 from J; bases not matched to a gene: 7. Looked up from germline, CDR1 is MNHEY and CDR2 is SVGAGI. This CDR3 is built from 16 residues. The CDR3 sequence is CASSYSTLTGGDTQYF. CDR3 coding DNA: TGTGCCAGCAGTTACTCGACCCTGACAGGGGGGGATACGCAGTATTTT.

The CDR3 here is CASSLGRGAAYEQYF. The CDR3, as DNA: TGTGCCAGCAGCTTAGGGCGGGGAGCGGCCTACGAGCAGTACTTC. The J gene is TRBJ2-7, the V gene TRBV7-8; D possibly corresponds to TRBD2 (6 bases). V lost 1 base and J lost 2, with 12 bases in between. Germline CDR1 is SGHVS and CDR2 is FQNEAQ. The CDR3 is 15 amino acids.